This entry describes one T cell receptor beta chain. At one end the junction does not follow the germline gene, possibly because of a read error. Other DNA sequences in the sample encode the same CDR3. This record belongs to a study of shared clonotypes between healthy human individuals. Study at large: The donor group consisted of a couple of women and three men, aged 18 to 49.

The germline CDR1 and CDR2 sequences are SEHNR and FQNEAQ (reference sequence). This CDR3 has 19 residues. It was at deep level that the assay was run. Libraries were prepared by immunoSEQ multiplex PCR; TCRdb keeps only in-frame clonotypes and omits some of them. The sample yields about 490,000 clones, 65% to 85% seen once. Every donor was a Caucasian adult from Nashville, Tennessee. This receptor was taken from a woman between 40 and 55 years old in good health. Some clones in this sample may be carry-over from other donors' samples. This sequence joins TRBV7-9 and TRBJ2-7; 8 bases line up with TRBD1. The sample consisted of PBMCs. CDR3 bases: TGCGCCAGCAACTTAGCGGTGAGAACAGGGGGACTGGGGTCCTACGAGCAGTACTTC. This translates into CASNLAVRTGGLGSYEQYF. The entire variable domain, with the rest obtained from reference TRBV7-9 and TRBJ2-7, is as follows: DTGVSQNPRHKITKRGQNVTFRCDPISEHNRLYWYRQTLGQGPEFLTYFQNEAQLEKSRLLSDRFSAERPKGSFSTLEIQRTEQGDSAMYLCASNLAVRTGGLGSYEQYFGPGTRLTVT.